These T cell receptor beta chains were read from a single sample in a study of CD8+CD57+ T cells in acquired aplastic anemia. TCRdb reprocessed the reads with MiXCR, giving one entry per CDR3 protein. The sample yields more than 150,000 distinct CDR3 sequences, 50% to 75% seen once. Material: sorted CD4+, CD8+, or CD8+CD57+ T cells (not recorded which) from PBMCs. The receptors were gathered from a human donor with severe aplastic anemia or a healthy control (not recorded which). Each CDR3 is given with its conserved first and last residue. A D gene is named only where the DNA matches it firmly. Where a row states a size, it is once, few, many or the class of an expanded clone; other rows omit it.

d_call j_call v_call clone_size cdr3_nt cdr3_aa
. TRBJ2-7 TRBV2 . TGTGCCAGCAGTCGACAAGTCTCCTACGAGCAGTACTTC CASSRQVSYEQYF
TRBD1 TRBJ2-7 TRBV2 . TGTGCCAGCACCCGGGACAGGGGTCCCTACGAGCAGTACTTC CASTRDRGPYEQYF
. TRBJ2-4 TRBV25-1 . TGTGCCAGCCTTTGGACAGTGGTGAAAAACATTCAGTACTTC CASLWTVVKNIQYF
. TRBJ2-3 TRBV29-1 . TGCAGCGTTTCGGAGGGCACAGATACGCAGTATTTT CSVSEGTDTQYF
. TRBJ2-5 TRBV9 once TGTGCCAGCATGCGGGGGCCTCAAGAGACCCAGTACTTC CASMRGPQETQYF
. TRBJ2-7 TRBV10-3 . TGTGCCATCAGTGAGTCATCGGGTGTGGATGGGGCGGGGGAGCAGTACTTC CAISESSGVDGAGEQYF
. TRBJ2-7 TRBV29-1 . TGCAGCGTCCGACAGCAGAATACGTTTGACGAGCAGTACTTC CSVRQQNTFDEQYF
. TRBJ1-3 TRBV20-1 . TGCAGTGCTAGAAGCAGGTCCGACACCATATATTTT CSARSRSDTIYF
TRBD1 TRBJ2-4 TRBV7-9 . TGTGCCAGCAGCGTAGATTTAGGGGGCGGAAACATTCAGTACTTC CASSVDLGGGNIQYF
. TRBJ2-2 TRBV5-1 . TGCGCCAGCAGCTACGGGGGCGGGGAGCTGTTTTTT CASSYGGGELFF
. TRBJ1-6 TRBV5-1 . TGCGCCAGCAGCTTGGCGCAGATAGCGGGTTCACCCCTCCACTTT CASSLAQIAGSPLHF
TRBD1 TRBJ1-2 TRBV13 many TGTGCCAGCAGCTTAGAGGCGACAGGGGGCTATGGCTACACCTTC CASSLEATGGYGYTF
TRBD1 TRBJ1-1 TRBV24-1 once TGTGCCACCAGTGATCCCACAGGGGGCTCTGAAGCTTTCTTT CATSDPTGGSEAFF
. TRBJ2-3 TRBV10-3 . TGTGCCATCAGTAAAGGGCCCACAGATACGCAGTATTTT CAISKGPTDTQYF
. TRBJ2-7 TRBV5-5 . TGTGCCAGCACTGCAGGGACCTACGAGCAGTACTTC CASTAGTYEQYF
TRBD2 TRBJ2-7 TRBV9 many TGTGCCAGCAGCGTAGGGACTAGCGGGGAACGCGAGCAGTACTTC CASSVGTSGEREQYF
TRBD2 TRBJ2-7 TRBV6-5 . TGTGCCAGCAGTAAAGCGGGAGCTGGGATCTACGAGCAGTACTTC CASSKAGAGIYEQYF
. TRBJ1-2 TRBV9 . TGTGCCAGCAGTCTACAGGGCTTCGGGGGCTACACCTTC CASSLQGFGGYTF
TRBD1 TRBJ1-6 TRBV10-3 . TGTGCCATCAGCCGGGGACAGGGGGATTCACCCCTCCACTTT CAISRGQGDSPLHF
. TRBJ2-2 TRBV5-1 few TGCGCCAGCAGCCCCGCGGTCAACACCGGGGAGCTGTTTTTT CASSPAVNTGELFF
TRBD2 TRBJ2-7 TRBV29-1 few TGCAGCACGGGAGCGGGGACCAACTCTCGGGAGCAGTACTTC CSTGAGTNSREQYF
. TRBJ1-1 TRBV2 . TGTGCTGAAGTGACCAGTATGAACACTGAAGCTTTCTTT CAEVTSMNTEAFF
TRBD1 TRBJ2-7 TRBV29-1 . TGCAGCTCCTGGGGACAGGGGAGCTCCTACGAGCAGTACTTC CSSWGQGSSYEQYF
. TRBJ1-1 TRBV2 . TGTGCCACCAAGGGGGAGGGCAGAGAAGCTTTCTTT CATKGEGREAFF
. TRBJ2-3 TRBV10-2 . TGCGCCATAGAACAGGGAGGGTCCACAGATACGCAGTATTTT CAIEQGGSTDTQYF
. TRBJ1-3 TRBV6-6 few TGTGCCAGCAGTTACTCGGGACCTTTTAGCACAGATACGCGGTATTTT CASSYSGPFSTDTRYF
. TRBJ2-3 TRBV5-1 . TGCGCCAGCAGCTTGGAGGGCTCGGATACGCAGTATTTT CASSLEGSDTQYF
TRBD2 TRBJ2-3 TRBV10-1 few TGCGCCAGCAGCCGACTAGCGGGGAGCACAGATACGCAGTATTTT CASSRLAGSTDTQYF